These T cell receptor beta chains were read from a single sample in a study of lymphopenia after photon versus proton radiotherapy. The assay was immunoSEQ multiplex PCR, and TCRdb's table has in-frame clones only and misses some. The table records about 33,000 clones, 90% of them present only once. Material: peripheral blood, obtained from a patient treated with photon-based radiotherapy. Source of these receptors: a woman aged 45 to 65 with pancreatic cancer. Each CDR3 is given with its conserved first and last residue. A D gene is named only where the DNA matches it firmly. Clone size is stated in some rows and not others, as once, few, many or a class when expanded.

v_gene	j_gene	abundance	d_gene	CDR3aa	CDR3nt
TRBV7-3	TRBJ2-4	NA	NA	CASSLSGSQDIQYF	TGTGCCAGCAGCCTATCTGGGTCCCAGGACATTCAGTACTTC
TRBV7-2	TRBJ1-1	NA	TRBD1	CASSPGTGYSIAFF	TGTGCCAGCAGCCCCGGGACAGGTTATTCGATAGCTTTCTTT
TRBV27	TRBJ1-5	few	NA	CASSQQGLSNQPQHF	TGTGCCAGCAGTCAACAGGGATTGAGCAATCAGCCCCAGCATTTT
TRBV19	TRBJ2-7	NA	NA	CASSIVSQGLGEQYF	TGTGCCAGTAGTATAGTTTCCCAGGGCCTGGGCGAGCAGTACTTC
TRBV15	TRBJ2-4	once	NA	CATSGVWGVAKNIQYF	TGTGCCACCAGCGGAGTGTGGGGAGTAGCCAAAAACATTCAGTACTTC
TRBV7-7	TRBJ1-1	NA	NA	CASSLVLNTEAFF	TGTGCCAGCAGCTTAGTCCTGAACACTGAAGCTTTCTTT
TRBV19	TRBJ1-1	NA	NA	CASRTPRGTEENTEAFF	TGTGCCAGTAGGACCCCACGAGGGACGGAGGAGAACACTGAAGCTTTCTTT
TRBV5-6	TRBJ2-7	once	TRBD1	CASSVDRGLAYEQYF	TGTGCCAGCAGCGTCGACAGGGGCCTTGCCTACGAGCAGTACTTC
TRBV11-2	TRBJ2-5	NA	NA	CASSQRRPAKETQYF	TGTGCCAGCAGCCAACGGAGGCCGGCAAAAGAGACCCAGTACTTC
TRBV25-1	TRBJ2-1	NA	NA	CASSRGNNEQFF	TGTGCCAGCAGTAGGGGAAACAATGAGCAGTTCTTC
TRBV5-1	TRBJ2-7	once	TRBD1	CASSLLRTGGRYEQYF	TGCGCCAGCAGCTTGCTACGGACAGGGGGCAGGTACGAGCAGTACTTC
TRBV30	TRBJ2-3	NA	NA	CAWSGLGAYTDTQYF	TGTGCCTGGAGTGGGCTCGGCGCCTACACAGATACGCAGTATTTT
TRBV11-2	TRBJ2-7	NA	NA	CASSKNRVGGQYEQYF	TGTGCCAGCAGCAAGAACAGGGTTGGAGGACAATACGAGCAGTACTTC
TRBV29-1	TRBJ2-1	NA	NA	CSVGGNHNEQFF	TGCAGCGTTGGGGGGAACCACAATGAGCAGTTCTTC
TRBV18	TRBJ1-1	NA	TRBD1	CASSPNQWTGSDEAFF	TGTGCCAGCTCACCGAATCAATGGACAGGGAGTGATGAAGCTTTCTTT
TRBV30	TRBJ2-2	NA	NA	CAWKVGGSGTGELFF	TGTGCCTGGAAGGTGGGGGGCAGTGGCACCGGGGAGCTGTTTTTT
TRBV6-5	TRBJ2-6	NA	NA	CASTPRSSGANVLTF	TGTGCCAGCACCCCTAGGAGCTCTGGGGCCAACGTCCTGACTTTC
TRBV7-8	TRBJ2-3	NA	NA	CASSLGFVGVRTDTQYF	TGTGCCAGCAGCTTAGGCTTTGTGGGGGTTCGCACAGATACGCAGTATTTT
TRBV7-9	TRBJ2-7	NA	TRBD2	CASSSGLLNRPSYEQYF	TGTGCCAGCAGCTCGGGACTACTTAACAGGCCCTCCTACGAGCAGTACTTC
TRBV27	TRBJ2-1	NA	NA	CASSLSGPSNEQFF	TGTGCCAGCAGTTTATCAGGTCCGTCCAATGAGCAGTTCTTC
TRBV4-1	TRBJ1-5	NA	TRBD1	CASSQGDRAGNQPQHF	TGCGCCAGCAGCCAAGGGGACAGGGCGGGGAATCAGCCCCAGCATTTT
TRBV7-6	TRBJ2-1	NA	TRBD2	CASSLDLAALYNEQFF	TGTGCCAGCAGCTTAGACCTAGCGGCCCTCTACAATGAGCAGTTCTTC
TRBV9	TRBJ1-4	NA	TRBD1	CASSAGTGAEKLFF	TGTGCCAGCAGCGCCGGGACAGGGGCTGAAAAACTGTTTTTT
TRBV7-2	TRBJ2-7	NA	NA	CASRGTGTYEQYF	TGTGCCAGCAGGGGAACAGGAACCTACGAGCAGTACTTC
TRBV2	TRBJ1-1	once	TRBD1	CASSYRDRGLGTEAFF	TGTGCCAGCAGTTACCGGGACAGGGGGCTTGGGACTGAAGCTTTCTTT
TRBV5-5	TRBJ2-5	NA	NA	CASSFGSSGMGRQETQYF	TGTGCCAGCAGCTTCGGTAGCTCAGGTATGGGGAGACAAGAGACCCAGTACTTC
TRBV7-2	TRBJ2-3	NA	TRBD1	CASSFRDRSTDTQYF	TGTGCCAGCAGCTTCCGGGACAGGTCCACAGATACGCAGTATTTT
TRBV27	TRBJ2-1	NA	TRBD2	CASSLLGTSGRGEQFF	TGTGCCAGCAGTTTATTGGGGACTAGCGGGAGGGGTGAGCAGTTCTTC
TRBV28	TRBJ1-2	NA	TRBD1	CASFPGTGPRGYTF	TGTGCCAGCTTCCCCGGGACAGGCCCTCGGGGCTACACCTTC
TRBV6-5	TRBJ1-5	few	NA	CASSRKVSNQPQHF	TGTGCCAGCAGCCGGAAGGTGAGCAATCAGCCCCAGCATTTT
TRBV30	TRBJ1-3	NA	NA	CAWSSWGRPRERSGNTIYF	TGTGCCTGGAGTAGTTGGGGAAGGCCCCGAGAACGCTCTGGAAACACCATATATTTT
TRBV7-9	TRBJ1-2	NA	NA	CASSLAGTRVSNGYTF	TGTGCCAGCAGCTTAGCTGGTACTAGGGTTTCGAATGGCTACACCTTC
TRBV10-3	TRBJ2-7	once	NA	CAISEQAREQYF	TGTGCCATCAGTGAGCAAGCACGGGAGCAGTACTTC
TRBV7-2	TRBJ2-7	once	TRBD2	CASSSSGSGGAEQYF	TGTGCCAGCAGCTCGAGTGGGTCGGGAGGGGCCGAGCAGTACTTC
TRBV6-5	TRBJ2-1	NA	NA	CASSGSGPGVNEQFF	TGTGCCAGCAGCGGGAGCGGGCCAGGGGTCAATGAGCAGTTCTTC
TRBV15	TRBJ2-7	NA	NA	CATSRARGPTYEQYF	TGTGCCACCAGCAGAGCCAGGGGCCCTACCTACGAGCAGTACTTC
TRBV4-3	TRBJ2-1	NA	TRBD2	CASSQDLGLAEGYEQFF	TGCGCCAGCAGCCAAGATCTGGGCCTAGCGGAGGGGTATGAGCAGTTCTTC